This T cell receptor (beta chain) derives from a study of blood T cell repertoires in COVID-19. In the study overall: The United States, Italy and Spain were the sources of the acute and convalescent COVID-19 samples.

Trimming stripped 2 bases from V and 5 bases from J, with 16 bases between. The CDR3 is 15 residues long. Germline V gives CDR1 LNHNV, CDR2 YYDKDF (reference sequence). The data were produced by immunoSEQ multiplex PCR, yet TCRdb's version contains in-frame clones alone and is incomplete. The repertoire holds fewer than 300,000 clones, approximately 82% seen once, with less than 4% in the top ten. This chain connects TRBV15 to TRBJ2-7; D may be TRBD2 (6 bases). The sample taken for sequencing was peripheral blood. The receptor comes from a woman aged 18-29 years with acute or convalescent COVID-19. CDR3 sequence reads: CATSRKRAGLHEQYF. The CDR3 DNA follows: TGTGCCACCAGCAGAAAGCGGGCAGGGCTCCACGAGCAGTACTTC.